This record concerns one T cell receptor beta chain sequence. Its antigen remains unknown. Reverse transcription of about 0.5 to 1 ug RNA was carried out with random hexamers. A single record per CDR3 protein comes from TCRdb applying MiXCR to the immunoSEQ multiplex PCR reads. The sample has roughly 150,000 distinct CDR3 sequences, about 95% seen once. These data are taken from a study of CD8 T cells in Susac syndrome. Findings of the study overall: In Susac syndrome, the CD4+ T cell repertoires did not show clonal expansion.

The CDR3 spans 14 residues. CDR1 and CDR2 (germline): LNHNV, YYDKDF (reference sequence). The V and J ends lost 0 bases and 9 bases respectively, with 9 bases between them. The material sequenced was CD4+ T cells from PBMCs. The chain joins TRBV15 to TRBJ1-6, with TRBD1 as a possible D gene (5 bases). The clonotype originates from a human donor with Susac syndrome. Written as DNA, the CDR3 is TGTGCCACCAGCAGAGAGGCAGGGTTTTCACCCCTCCACTTT. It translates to CATSREAGFSPLHF.